The source of this T cell receptor beta chain is a study of identical twins. Study-level findings and limits: Memory repertoires lacked the insertion deficit that abundant cord blood beta clonotypes showed. Weaker excess twin sharing was seen among beta out-of-frame sequences. The authors noted that invariant MAIT and iNKT cells could partly confound zero-insertion analyses.

The V and J ends lost 5 bases and 6 bases respectively, with 7 bases between them. The CDR3 runs 12 residues. TCRdb fed the 5' RACE reads into MiXCR, producing one record per CDR3 protein. The sample includes a few hundred thousand distinct CDR3 sequences, about 8.3% of them seen just once. This clonotype was observed at least ten times. Its antigen is still unknown. These records were also assigned to another study, of yellow fever vaccine responses in identical twins. That study reports: Reports say the vaccine T cell response in twins looked partly convergent and partly personalized.

Sequencing was performed on CD8+ T cells sorted from blood. This chain uses TRBV12-3 or TRBV12-4 with TRBJ2-2; possible D gene TRBD1, 5 bases. This clonotype originated in a young woman in good health. CDR3 coding DNA: TGTGCCAGCAGTCCGACAGCCGGGGAGCTGTTTTTT. It codes for CASSPTAGELFF.